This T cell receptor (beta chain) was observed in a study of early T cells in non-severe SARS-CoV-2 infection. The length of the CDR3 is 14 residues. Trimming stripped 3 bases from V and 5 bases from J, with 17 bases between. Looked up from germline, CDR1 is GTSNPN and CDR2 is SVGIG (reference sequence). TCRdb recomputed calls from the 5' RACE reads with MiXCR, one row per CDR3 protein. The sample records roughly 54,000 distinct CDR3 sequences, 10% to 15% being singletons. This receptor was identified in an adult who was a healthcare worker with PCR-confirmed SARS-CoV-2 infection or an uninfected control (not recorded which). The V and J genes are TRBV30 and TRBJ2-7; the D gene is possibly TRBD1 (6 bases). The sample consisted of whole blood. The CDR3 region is CAWSPRGFGDEQYF. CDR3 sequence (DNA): TGTGCCTGGAGCCCCAGGGGATTCGGAGACGAGCAGTACTTC.